These T cell receptor beta chains were read from a single sample in a study of T cell repertoires in cytomegalovirus infection. Each CDR3 protein is one row after TCRdb ran MiXCR on the reads. The sample lists 250,000 to 300,000 distinct CDR3 sequences; over 20% were seen once. The source material was PBMCs. These receptors all come from a human donor in good health (CMV status not recorded). Some clones in this sample may be carry-over from other donors' samples. Each CDR3 is given with its conserved first and last residue. The order of the fields is clone size, J gene, D gene, V gene, CDR3 protein, CDR3 DNA. D genes are given only for firm matches. Not all rows give a size; the values are once, few, many and, for expanded clones, a class.

clone size: .; J gene: TRBJ1-5; D gene: TRBD1; V gene: TRBV11-2; CDR3 protein: CASSRQGRQPQHF; CDR3 DNA: TGTGCCAGCAGCCGACAGGGACGCCAGCCCCAGCATTTT
clone size: .; J gene: TRBJ2-7; D gene: .; V gene: TRBV28; CDR3 protein: CASSLIGQGLSYEQYF; CDR3 DNA: TGTGCCAGCAGTTTAATCGGGCAGGGGTTGTCCTACGAGCAGTACTTC
clone size: .; J gene: TRBJ2-3; D gene: TRBD2; V gene: TRBV29-1; CDR3 protein: CSVEGTSGADTQYF; CDR3 DNA: TGCAGCGTTGAAGGGACTAGCGGAGCAGATACGCAGTATTTT
clone size: few; J gene: TRBJ2-3; D gene: TRBD2; V gene: TRBV7-2; CDR3 protein: CASSLEQRGADTQYF; CDR3 DNA: TGTGCCAGCAGTCTCGAACAGCGGGGCGCAGATACGCAGTATTTT
clone size: few; J gene: TRBJ1-6; D gene: .; V gene: TRBV4-3; CDR3 protein: CASSQERDSPLHF; CDR3 DNA: TGCGCCAGCAGCCAAGAAAGGGACTCACCCCTCCACTTT
clone size: .; J gene: TRBJ1-1; D gene: TRBD1; V gene: TRBV15; CDR3 protein: CATSRRQGPTEAFF; CDR3 DNA: TGTGCCACCAGCAGACGACAGGGTCCCACTGAAGCTTTCTTT
clone size: .; J gene: TRBJ2-1; D gene: .; V gene: TRBV11-2; CDR3 protein: CASRYSYIYNEQFF; CDR3 DNA: TGTGCCAGCAGATACAGCTATATTTACAATGAGCAGTTCTTC
clone size: .; J gene: TRBJ2-7; D gene: .; V gene: TRBV7-9; CDR3 protein: CASSLDPGWGYYEQYF; CDR3 DNA: TGTGCCAGCAGCTTAGACCCCGGATGGGGCTACTACGAGCAGTACTTC
clone size: .; J gene: TRBJ1-5; D gene: .; V gene: TRBV20-1; CDR3 protein: CSARWGQPQHF; CDR3 DNA: TGCAGTGCTAGGTGGGGTCAGCCCCAGCATTTT
clone size: .; J gene: TRBJ1-1; D gene: .; V gene: TRBV5-1; CDR3 protein: CASSQNRIGGLNTEAFF; CDR3 DNA: TGCGCCAGCAGCCAAAACAGGATAGGGGGACTGAACACTGAAGCTTTCTTT
clone size: .; J gene: TRBJ1-1; D gene: .; V gene: TRBV6-2/TRBV6-3; CDR3 protein: CASRSSLNTEAFF; CDR3 DNA: TGTGCCAGCAGGTCATCCCTAAACACTGAAGCTTTCTTT
clone size: .; J gene: TRBJ2-5; D gene: .; V gene: TRBV30; CDR3 protein: CAWSVRAGETQYF; CDR3 DNA: TGTGCCTGGAGTGTCCGGGCTGGGGAGACCCAGTACTTC
clone size: few; J gene: TRBJ2-1; D gene: .; V gene: TRBV5-6; CDR3 protein: CASSLPSPYVNEQFF; CDR3 DNA: TGTGCCAGCAGCTTGCCTAGCCCTTATGTGAATGAGCAGTTCTTC
clone size: .; J gene: TRBJ2-1; D gene: .; V gene: TRBV9; CDR3 protein: CASSVAYGRTDEQFF; CDR3 DNA: TGTGCCAGCAGCGTAGCTTATGGGAGAACCGATGAGCAGTTCTTC
clone size: few; J gene: TRBJ2-4; D gene: .; V gene: TRBV6-1; CDR3 protein: CASSSRERLIDIQYF; CDR3 DNA: TGTGCCAGCAGTTCGAGAGAGAGGTTAATTGACATTCAGTACTTC
clone size: once; J gene: TRBJ2-3; D gene: .; V gene: TRBV18; CDR3 protein: CASSPPSGTSTDTQYF; CDR3 DNA: TGTGCCAGCTCACCACCCAGTGGGACTAGCACAGATACGCAGTATTTT
clone size: .; J gene: TRBJ2-1; D gene: TRBD2; V gene: TRBV10-3; CDR3 protein: CAIKGLAYEQFF; CDR3 DNA: TGTGCCATCAAGGGACTAGCATATGAGCAGTTCTTC
clone size: many; J gene: TRBJ2-1; D gene: .; V gene: TRBV5-5; CDR3 protein: CASSLGDGTYNEQFF; CDR3 DNA: TGTGCCAGCAGCTTGGGGGATGGGACCTACAATGAGCAGTTCTTC
clone size: few; J gene: TRBJ2-1; D gene: TRBD2; V gene: TRBV7-2; CDR3 protein: CASSTGGAGGAAEQFF; CDR3 DNA: TGTGCCAGCAGCACCGGCGGGGCGGGAGGGGCGGCGGAGCAGTTCTTC
clone size: .; J gene: TRBJ2-5; D gene: .; V gene: TRBV6-6; CDR3 protein: CASSYDSFSTARQRTQYF; CDR3 DNA: TGTGCCAGCAGTTACGATAGCTTTTCCACAGCACGACAGCGGACCCAGTACTTC
clone size: .; J gene: TRBJ2-3; D gene: TRBD2; V gene: TRBV20-1; CDR3 protein: CSAMTSGATDTQYF; CDR3 DNA: TGCAGTGCCATGACTAGCGGGGCCACAGATACGCAGTATTTT
clone size: few; J gene: TRBJ2-1; D gene: .; V gene: TRBV12-3/TRBV12-4; CDR3 protein: CASSPRGVSSYNEQFF; CDR3 DNA: TGTGCCAGCAGTCCCAGGGGGGTTAGCTCCTACAATGAGCAGTTCTTC
clone size: few; J gene: TRBJ1-4; D gene: .; V gene: TRBV7-4; CDR3 protein: CASSSRRTNEKLFF; CDR3 DNA: TGTGCCAGCAGCTCCCGACGGACGAATGAAAAACTGTTTTTT
clone size: .; J gene: TRBJ2-7; D gene: TRBD1; V gene: TRBV20-1; CDR3 protein: CSAGTGSSYEQYF; CDR3 DNA: TGCAGTGCCGGGACAGGGAGTTCCTACGAGCAGTACTTC
clone size: few; J gene: TRBJ2-7; D gene: .; V gene: TRBV7-2; CDR3 protein: CASSKVGWSSSYEQYF; CDR3 DNA: TGTGCCAGCAGCAAGGTAGGGTGGTCCAGCTCCTACGAGCAGTACTTC
clone size: .; J gene: TRBJ2-1; D gene: .; V gene: TRBV18; CDR3 protein: CASHPGVAYNEQFF; CDR3 DNA: TGTGCCAGCCACCCGGGGGTCGCCTACAATGAGCAGTTCTTC
clone size: .; J gene: TRBJ2-7; D gene: TRBD2; V gene: TRBV4-3; CDR3 protein: CASSRTSGTTNYEQYF; CDR3 DNA: TGCGCCAGCAGCCGGACTTCCGGGACTACGAACTACGAGCAGTACTTC
clone size: .; J gene: TRBJ2-3; D gene: TRBD2; V gene: TRBV6-1; CDR3 protein: CASSYLAASTDTQYF; CDR3 DNA: TGTGCCAGCAGTTATCTAGCGGCTAGCACAGATACGCAGTATTTT
clone size: .; J gene: TRBJ2-3; D gene: .; V gene: TRBV2; CDR3 protein: CASSDYEGDTQYF; CDR3 DNA: TGTGCCAGCAGTGATTATGAGGGAGATACGCAGTATTTT
clone size: .; J gene: TRBJ1-1; D gene: .; V gene: TRBV13; CDR3 protein: CASSPSGDDPSTEAFF; CDR3 DNA: TGTGCCAGCAGCCCCTCGGGGGATGATCCTTCTACTGAAGCTTTCTTT
clone size: .; J gene: TRBJ2-1; D gene: TRBD1; V gene: TRBV12-3/TRBV12-4; CDR3 protein: CASSPRTGYYNEQFF; CDR3 DNA: TGTGCCAGCAGTCCTCGGACAGGATATTACAATGAGCAGTTCTTC
clone size: few; J gene: TRBJ2-1; D gene: TRBD2; V gene: TRBV28; CDR3 protein: CASSTQTSGGGRLYEQFF; CDR3 DNA: TGTGCCAGCAGTACCCAAACTAGCGGGGGAGGCCGTTTGTATGAGCAGTTCTTC
clone size: .; J gene: TRBJ2-5; D gene: .; V gene: TRBV7-2; CDR3 protein: CASSLASGAYLEGTQYF; CDR3 DNA: TGTGCCAGCAGCTTAGCATCAGGGGCCTACCTCGAAGGGACCCAGTACTTC
clone size: .; J gene: TRBJ2-6; D gene: TRBD2; V gene: TRBV5-4; CDR3 protein: CASSPSRGGFSGANVLTF; CDR3 DNA: TGTGCCAGCAGCCCGTCGCGGGGGGGCTTTTCTGGGGCCAACGTCCTGACTTTC
clone size: few; J gene: TRBJ2-1; D gene: TRBD2; V gene: TRBV28; CDR3 protein: CASWAAGGPGEQFF; CDR3 DNA: TGTGCCAGCTGGGCAGCGGGAGGGCCAGGTGAGCAGTTCTTC
clone size: .; J gene: TRBJ1-6; D gene: .; V gene: TRBV10-3; CDR3 protein: CAISEGGDGSPLHF; CDR3 DNA: TGTGCCATCAGTGAGGGTGGGGATGGTTCACCCCTCCACTTT
clone size: many; J gene: TRBJ1-5; D gene: .; V gene: TRBV7-2; CDR3 protein: CASSPGTRARNQPQHF; CDR3 DNA: TGTGCCAGCAGCCCAGGGACAAGGGCTCGCAATCAGCCCCAGCATTTT